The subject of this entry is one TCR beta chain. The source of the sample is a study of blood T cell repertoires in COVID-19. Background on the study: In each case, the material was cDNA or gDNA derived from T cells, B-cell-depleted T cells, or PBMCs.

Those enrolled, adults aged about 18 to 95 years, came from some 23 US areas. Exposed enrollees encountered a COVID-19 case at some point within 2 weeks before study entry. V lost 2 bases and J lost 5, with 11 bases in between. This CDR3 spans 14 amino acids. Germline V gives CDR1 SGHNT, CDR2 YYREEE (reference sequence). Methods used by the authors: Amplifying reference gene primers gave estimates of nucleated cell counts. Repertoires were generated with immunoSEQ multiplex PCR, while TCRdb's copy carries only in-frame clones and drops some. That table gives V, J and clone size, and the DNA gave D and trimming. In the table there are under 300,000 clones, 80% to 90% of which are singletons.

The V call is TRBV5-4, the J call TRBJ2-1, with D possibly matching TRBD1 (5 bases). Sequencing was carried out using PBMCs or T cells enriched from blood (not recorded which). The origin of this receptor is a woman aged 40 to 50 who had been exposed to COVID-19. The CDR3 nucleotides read TGTGCCAGCAGCTTTCGAACGACAGACAATGAGCAGTTCTTC. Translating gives CASSFRTTDNEQFF.